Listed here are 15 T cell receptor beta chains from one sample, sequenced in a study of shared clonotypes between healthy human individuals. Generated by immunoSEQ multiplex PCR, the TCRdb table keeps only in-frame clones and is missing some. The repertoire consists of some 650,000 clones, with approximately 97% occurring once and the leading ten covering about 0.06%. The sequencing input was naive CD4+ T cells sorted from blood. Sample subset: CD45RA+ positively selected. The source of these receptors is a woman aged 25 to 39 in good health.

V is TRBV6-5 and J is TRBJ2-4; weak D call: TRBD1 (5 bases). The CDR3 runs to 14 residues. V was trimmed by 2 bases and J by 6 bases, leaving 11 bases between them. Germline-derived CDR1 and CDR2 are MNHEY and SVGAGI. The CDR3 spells CASSYKGQGNIQYF. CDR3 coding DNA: TGTGCCAGCAGTTACAAGGGGCAGGGAAACATTCAGTACTTC.

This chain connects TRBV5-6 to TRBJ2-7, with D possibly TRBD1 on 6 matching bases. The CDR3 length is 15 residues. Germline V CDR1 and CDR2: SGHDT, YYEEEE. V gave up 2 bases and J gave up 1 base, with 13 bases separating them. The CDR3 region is CASSFWGLGSYEQYF. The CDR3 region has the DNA TGTGCCAGCAGCTTTTGGGGGCTGGGGTCCTACGAGCAGTACTTC.

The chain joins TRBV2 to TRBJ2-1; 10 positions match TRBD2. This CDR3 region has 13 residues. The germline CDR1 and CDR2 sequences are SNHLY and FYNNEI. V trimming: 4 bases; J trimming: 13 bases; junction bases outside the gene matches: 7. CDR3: CASSGSPSGSQFF. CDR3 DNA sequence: TGTGCCAGCAGTGGTTCGCCTAGCGGGAGTCAGTTCTTC. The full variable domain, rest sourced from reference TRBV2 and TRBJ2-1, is EPEVTQTPSHQVTQMGQEVILRCVPISNHLYFYWYRQILGQKVEFLVSFYNNEISEKSEIFDDQFSVERPDGSNFTLKIRSTKLEDSAMYFCASSGSPSGSQFFGPGTRLTVL.

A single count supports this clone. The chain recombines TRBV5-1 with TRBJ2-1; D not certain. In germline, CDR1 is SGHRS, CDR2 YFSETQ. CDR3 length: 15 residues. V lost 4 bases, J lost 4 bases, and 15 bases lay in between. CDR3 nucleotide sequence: TGCGCCAGCAGCATCAACGGTGCGATATACAATGAGCAGTTCTTC. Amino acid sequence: CASSINGAIYNEQFF.

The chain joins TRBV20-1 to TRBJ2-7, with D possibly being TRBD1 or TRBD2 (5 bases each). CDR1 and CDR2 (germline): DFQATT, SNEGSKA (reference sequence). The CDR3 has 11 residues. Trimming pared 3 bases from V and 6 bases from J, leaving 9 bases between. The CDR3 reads CSASRGAEQYF. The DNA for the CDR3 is TGCAGTGCTAGCCGAGGGGCCGAGCAGTACTTC.

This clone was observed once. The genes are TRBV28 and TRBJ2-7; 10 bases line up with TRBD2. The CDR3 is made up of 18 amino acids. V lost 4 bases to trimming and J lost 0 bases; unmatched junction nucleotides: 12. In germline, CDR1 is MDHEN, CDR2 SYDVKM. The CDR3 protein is CASSSSHPGLASSYEQYF. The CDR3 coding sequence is TGTGCCAGCAGTTCTAGCCATCCGGGACTAGCGAGCTCCTACGAGCAGTACTTC.

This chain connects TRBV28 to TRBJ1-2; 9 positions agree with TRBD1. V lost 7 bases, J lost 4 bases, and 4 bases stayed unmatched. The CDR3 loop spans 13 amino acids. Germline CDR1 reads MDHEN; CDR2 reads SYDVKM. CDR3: CASTAGQGYGYTF. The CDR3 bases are TGTGCCAGCACAGCGGGACAGGGCTATGGCTACACCTTC.

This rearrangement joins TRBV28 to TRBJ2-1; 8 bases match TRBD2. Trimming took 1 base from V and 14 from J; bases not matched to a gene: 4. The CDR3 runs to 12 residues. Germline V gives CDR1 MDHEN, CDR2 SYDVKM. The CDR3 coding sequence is TGTGCCAGCAGTTTATATTCCGGGGGGGAGTTCTTC. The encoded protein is CASSLYSGGEFF. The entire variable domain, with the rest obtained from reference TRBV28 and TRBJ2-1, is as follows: DVKVTQSSRYLVKRTGEKVFLECVQDMDHENMFWYRQDPGLGLRLIYFSYDVKMKEKGDIPEGYSVSREKKERFSLILESASTNQTSMYLCASSLYSGGEFFGPGTRLTVL.

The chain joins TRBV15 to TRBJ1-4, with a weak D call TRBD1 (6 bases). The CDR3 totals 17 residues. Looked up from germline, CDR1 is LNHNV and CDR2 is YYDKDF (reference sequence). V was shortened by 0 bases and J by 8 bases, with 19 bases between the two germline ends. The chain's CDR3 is CATSRDLWGRRGEKLFF. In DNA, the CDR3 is TGTGCCACCAGCAGAGATCTTTGGGGGCGCAGAGGAGAAAAACTGTTTTTT.

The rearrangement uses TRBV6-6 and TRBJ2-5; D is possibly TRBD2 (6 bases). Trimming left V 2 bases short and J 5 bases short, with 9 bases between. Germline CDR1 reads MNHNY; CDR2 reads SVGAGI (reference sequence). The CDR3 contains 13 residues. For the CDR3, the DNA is TGTGCCAGCAGTTACCCGACTAGGGAGACCCAGTACTTC. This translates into CASSYPTRETQYF.

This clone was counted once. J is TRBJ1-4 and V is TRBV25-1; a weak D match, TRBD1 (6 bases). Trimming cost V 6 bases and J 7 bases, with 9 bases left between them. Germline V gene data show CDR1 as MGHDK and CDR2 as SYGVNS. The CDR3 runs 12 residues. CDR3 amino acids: CASSGTPEKLFF. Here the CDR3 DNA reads TGTGCCAGCAGCGGGACACCTGAAAAACTGTTTTTT.

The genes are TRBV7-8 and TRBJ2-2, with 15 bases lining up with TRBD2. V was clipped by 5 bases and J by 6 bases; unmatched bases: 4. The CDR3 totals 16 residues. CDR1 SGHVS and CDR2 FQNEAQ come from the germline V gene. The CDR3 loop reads CASSQGLAGGSGELFF. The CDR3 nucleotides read TGTGCCAGCAGCCAGGGACTAGCGGGAGGTTCCGGGGAGCTGTTTTTT.

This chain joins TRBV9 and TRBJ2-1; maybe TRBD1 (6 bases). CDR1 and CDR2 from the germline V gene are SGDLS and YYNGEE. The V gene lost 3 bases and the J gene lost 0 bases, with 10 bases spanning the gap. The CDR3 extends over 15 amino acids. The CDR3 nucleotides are TGTGCCAGCAGCGAGGGGGTCCCCTCCTACAATGAGCAGTTCTTC. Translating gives CASSEGVPSYNEQFF.

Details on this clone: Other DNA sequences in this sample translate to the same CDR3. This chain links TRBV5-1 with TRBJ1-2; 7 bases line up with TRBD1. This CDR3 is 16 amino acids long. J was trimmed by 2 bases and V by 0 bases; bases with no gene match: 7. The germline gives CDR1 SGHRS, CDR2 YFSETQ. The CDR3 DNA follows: TGCGCCAGCAGCTTGGGGAGGGACAGAGTGAACTATGGCTACACCTTC. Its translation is CASSLGRDRVNYGYTF.

The CDR3 loop reads CASSLERTGNQPQHF. The CDR3, as DNA: TGTGCCAGCAGCTTAGAGAGGACAGGAAATCAGCCCCAGCATTTT. The J gene is TRBJ1-5, the V gene TRBV7-2; 7 bases agree with TRBD1. CDR1 and CDR2 (germline): SGHTA, FQGNSA. The CDR3 length is 15 residues. The V and J ends lost 1 base and 4 bases, in that order; junction bases with no gene match: 4. The full variable domain, completed using reference TRBV7-2 and TRBJ1-5, is GAGVSQSPSNKVTEKGKDVELRCDPISGHTALYWYRQSLGQGLEFLIYFQGNSAPDKSGLPSDRFSAERTGGSVSTLTIQRTQQEDSAVYLCASSLERTGNQPQHFGDGTRLSIL.